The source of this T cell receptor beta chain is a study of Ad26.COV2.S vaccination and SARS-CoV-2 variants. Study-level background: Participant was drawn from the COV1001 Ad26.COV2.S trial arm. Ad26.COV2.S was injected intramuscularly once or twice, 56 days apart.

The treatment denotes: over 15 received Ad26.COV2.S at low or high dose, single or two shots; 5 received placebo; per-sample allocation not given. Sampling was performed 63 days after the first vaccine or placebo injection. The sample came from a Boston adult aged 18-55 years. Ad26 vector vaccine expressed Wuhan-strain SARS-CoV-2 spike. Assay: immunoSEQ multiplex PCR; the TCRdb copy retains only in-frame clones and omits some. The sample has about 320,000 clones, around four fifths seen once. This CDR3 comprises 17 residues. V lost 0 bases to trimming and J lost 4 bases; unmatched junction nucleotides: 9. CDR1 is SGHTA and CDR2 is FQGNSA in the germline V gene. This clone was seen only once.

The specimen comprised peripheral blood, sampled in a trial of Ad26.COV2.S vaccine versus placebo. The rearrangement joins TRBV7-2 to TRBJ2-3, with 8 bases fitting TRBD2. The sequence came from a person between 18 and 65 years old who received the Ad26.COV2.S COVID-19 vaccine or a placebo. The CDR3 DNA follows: TGTGCCAGCAGCTTAGCCCTTAGCGGGGTAGCAGCAGATACGCAGTATTTT. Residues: CASSLALSGVAADTQYF.